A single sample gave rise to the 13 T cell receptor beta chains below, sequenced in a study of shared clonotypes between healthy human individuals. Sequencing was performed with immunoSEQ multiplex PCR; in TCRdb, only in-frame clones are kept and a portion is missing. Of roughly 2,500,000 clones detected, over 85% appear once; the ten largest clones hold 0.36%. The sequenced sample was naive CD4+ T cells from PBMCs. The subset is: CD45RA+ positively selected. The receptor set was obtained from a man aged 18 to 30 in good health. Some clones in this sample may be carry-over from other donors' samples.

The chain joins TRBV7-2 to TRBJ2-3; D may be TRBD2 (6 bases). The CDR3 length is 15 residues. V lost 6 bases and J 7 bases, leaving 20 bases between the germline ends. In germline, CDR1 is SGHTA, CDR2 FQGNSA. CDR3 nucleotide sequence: TGTGCCAGCAGAGAATGGGCGGCGGGGTTGAATACGCAGTATTTT. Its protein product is CASREWAAGLNTQYF.

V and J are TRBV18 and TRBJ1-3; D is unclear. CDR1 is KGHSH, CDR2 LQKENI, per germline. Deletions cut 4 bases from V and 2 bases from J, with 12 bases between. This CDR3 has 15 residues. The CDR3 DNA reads TGTGCCAGCTCACTGCAGGAGTTTACTGGAAACACCATATATTTT. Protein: CASSLQEFTGNTIYF.

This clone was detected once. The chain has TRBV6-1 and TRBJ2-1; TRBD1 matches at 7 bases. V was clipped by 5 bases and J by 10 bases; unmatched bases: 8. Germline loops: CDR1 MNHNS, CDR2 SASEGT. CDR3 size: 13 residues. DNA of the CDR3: TGTGCCAGCAGTAGCCAGGGGGTCCGGGAGCAGTTCTTC. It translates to CASSSQGVREQFF.

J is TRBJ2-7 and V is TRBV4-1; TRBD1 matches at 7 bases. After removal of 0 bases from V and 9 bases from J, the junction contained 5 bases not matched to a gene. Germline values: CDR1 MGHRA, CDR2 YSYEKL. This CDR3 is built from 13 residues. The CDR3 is CASSQDARGRQYF. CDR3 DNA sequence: TGCGCCAGCAGCCAAGACGCGAGGGGGCGGCAGTACTTC.

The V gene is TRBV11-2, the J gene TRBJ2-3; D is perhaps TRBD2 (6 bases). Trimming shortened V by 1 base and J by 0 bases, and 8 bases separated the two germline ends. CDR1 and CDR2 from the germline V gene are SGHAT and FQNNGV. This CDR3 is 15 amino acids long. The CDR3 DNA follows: TGTGCCAGCAGCTTAGGGGGGGTTAGCACAGATACGCAGTATTTT. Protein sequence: CASSLGGVSTDTQYF.

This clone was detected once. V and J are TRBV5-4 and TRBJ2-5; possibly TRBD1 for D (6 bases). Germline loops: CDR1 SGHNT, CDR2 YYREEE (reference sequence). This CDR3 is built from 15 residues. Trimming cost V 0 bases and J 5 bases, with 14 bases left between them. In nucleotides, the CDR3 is TGTGCCAGCAGCTTGGTGGGACAACCCGGGGAGACCCAGTACTTC. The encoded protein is CASSLVGQPGETQYF.

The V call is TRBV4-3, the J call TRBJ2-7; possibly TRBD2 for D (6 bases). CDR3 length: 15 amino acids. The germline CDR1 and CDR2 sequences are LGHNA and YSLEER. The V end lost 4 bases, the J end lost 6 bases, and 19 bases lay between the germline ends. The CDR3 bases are TGCGCCAGCAGCCCCCCCCGGGGGATAAGTTGCGAGCAGTACTTC. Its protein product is CASSPPRGISCEQYF.

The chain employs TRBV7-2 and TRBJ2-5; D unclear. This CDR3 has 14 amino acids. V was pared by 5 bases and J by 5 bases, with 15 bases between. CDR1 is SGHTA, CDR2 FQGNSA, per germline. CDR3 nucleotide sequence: TGTGCCAGCAGCCTCCCGCTATCAATGGAGACCCAGTACTTC. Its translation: CASSLPLSMETQYF.

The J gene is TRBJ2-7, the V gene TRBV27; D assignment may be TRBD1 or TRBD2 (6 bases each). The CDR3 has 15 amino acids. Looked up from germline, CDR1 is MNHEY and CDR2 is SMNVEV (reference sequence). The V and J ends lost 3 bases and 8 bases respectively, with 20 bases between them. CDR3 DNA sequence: TGTGCCAGCAGTTTCCCCGGGACACCCCGGGGGAAGCAGTACTTC. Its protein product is CASSFPGTPRGKQYF.

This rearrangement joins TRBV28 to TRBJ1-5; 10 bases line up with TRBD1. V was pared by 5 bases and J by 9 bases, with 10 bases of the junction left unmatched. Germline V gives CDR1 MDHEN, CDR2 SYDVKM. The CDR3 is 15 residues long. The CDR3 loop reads CASSRPGTGVGPQHF. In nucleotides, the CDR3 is TGTGCCAGCAGTCGCCCCGGGACAGGGGTAGGGCCCCAGCATTTT.

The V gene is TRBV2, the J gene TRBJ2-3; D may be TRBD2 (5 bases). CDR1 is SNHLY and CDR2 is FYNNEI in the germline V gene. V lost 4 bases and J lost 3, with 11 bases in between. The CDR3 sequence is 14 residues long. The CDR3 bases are TGTGCCAGCAGTGCTCTCAGGACTACAGATACGCAGTATTTT. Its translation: CASSALRTTDTQYF.

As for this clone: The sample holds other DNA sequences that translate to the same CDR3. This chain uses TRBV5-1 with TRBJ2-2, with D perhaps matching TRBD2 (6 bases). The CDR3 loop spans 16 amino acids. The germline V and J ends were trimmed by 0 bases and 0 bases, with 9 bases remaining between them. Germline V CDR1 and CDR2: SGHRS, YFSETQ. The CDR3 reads CASSLVGGANTGELFF. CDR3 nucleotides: TGCGCCAGCAGCTTGGTCGGGGGTGCGAACACCGGGGAGCTGTTTTTT.

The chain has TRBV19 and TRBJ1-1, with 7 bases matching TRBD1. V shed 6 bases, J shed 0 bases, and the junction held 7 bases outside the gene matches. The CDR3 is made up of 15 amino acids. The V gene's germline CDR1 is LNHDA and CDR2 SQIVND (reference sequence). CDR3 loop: CASRIMTGMNTEAFF. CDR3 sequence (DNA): TGTGCCAGTAGGATTATGACAGGGATGAACACTGAAGCTTTCTTT.